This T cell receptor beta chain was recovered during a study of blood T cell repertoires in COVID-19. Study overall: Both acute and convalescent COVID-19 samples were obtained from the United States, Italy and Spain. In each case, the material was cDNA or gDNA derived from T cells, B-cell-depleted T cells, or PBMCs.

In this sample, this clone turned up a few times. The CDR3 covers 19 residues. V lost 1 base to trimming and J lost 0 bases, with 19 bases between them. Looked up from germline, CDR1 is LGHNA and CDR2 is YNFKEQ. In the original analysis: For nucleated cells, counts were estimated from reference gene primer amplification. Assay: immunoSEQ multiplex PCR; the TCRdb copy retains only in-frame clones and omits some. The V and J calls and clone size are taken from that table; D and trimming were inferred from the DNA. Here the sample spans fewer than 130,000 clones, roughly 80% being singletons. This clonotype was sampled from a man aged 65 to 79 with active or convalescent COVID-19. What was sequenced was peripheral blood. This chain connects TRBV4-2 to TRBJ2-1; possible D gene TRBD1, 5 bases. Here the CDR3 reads CASSQVKGDSLNSYNEQFF. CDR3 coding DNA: TGTGCCAGCAGCCAAGTTAAAGGCGACAGTCTTAACTCCTACAATGAGCAGTTCTTC.